Below, one T cell receptor (beta chain) is given with its context. V shed 4 bases, J shed 7 bases, and the junction held 11 bases outside the gene matches. Looked up from germline, CDR1 is SGHRS and CDR2 is YFSETQ. The CDR3 spans 16 residues. This sample stems from a study of blood T cell repertoires in COVID-19. Overall study: Spain, Italy and the United States supplied samples that represented acute and convalescent COVID-19. From T cells, B-cell-depleted T cells, or PBMCs came the material, which was cDNA or gDNA.

Under the authors' procedure: Amplification of reference gene primers provided the estimated nucleated cell counts. The protocol was immunoSEQ multiplex PCR, while the TCRdb copy is restricted to in-frame clones and leaves out a portion. V, J and clone size were drawn from that table, and D and trimming were deduced from the DNA. This sample carries 95,000 to 150,000 clones, 80% to 90% of them seen once, and the ten largest clones take 0.88%. The material sequenced was peripheral blood. The chain has TRBV5-1 and TRBJ2-1; TRBD2 matches 10 bases. The clonotype was recovered from a woman aged 50 to 60 with active or convalescent COVID-19. CDR3 DNA sequence: TGCGCCAGCAGCCCGATGCCTAGCGGGAGTTCGAATGAGCAGTTCTTC. This sequence encodes CASSPMPSGSSNEQFF.